This TCR beta chain was sequenced for a study of T cells in Graves' hyperthyroidism and ophthalmopathy. This clonotype has only a few counts. Amplification of TCR beta CDR3 regions was performed using RNA transcripts as template. First-round RT-PCR with HTBI primers amplified the TCR CDR3 region. MiXCR, run by TCRdb on the multiplex PCR reads, gives a single entry per CDR3 protein. The table lists about 200,000 distinct CDR3 sequences, 17% of them singletons. Trimming took 1 base from V and 9 from J; bases not matched to a gene: 11. The CDR3 sequence is 15 residues long. The germline gives CDR1 MNHEY, CDR2 SVGAGI.

The rearrangement joins TRBV6-5 to TRBJ1-2; 7 positions match TRBD1. This clonotype originated in a woman aged 50 to 65 with Graves' hyperthyroidism. The source material was blood. CDR3 protein: CASSYFRQGPLSYTF. The CDR3 region has the DNA TGTGCCAGCAGTTACTTCCGACAGGGACCCTTGAGCTACACCTTC.